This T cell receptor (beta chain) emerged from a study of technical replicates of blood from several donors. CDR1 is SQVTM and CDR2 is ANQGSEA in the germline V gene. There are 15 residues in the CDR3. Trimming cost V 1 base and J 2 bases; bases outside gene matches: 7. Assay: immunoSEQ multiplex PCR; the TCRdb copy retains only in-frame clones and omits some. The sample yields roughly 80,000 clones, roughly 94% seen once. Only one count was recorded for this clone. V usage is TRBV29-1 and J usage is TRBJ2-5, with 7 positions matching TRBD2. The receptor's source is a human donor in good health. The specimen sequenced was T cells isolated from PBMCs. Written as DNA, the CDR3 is TGCAGCGTTGAAGGGGGGGAGGGGATTCAAGAGACCCAGTACTTC. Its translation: CSVEGGEGIQETQYF.